What follows describes a single TCR beta chain. The data stem from a study of control samples from healthy donors and cancer patients. Sequenced by immunoSEQ multiplex PCR; TCRdb stores in-frame clones only, minus some. The sample contains around 140,000 clones, approximately 93% of which appear only once. The CDR3 is 12 residues long. Between the trimmed V and J ends, which lost 6 bases and 4 bases, there was a span of 9 bases. Germline V lookup: CDR1 MNHEY, CDR2 SVGAGI. This clonotype originated in a man aged 18 to 30 in good health. Sequenced: blood. V gene TRBV6-5 combines with J gene TRBJ1-1; perhaps TRBD1 as D (5 bases). The CDR3 DNA reads TGTGCCAGCAGAGCGGGACCCACTGAAGCTTTCTTT. Protein sequence: CASRAGPTEAFF.